This T cell receptor beta chain emerged from a study of graft-versus-host responses after intestinal transplantation. Looking at the study overall: Multivisceral, liver-intestinal, or isolated intestinal transplants were received by the recipients. For approximately three years after anti-thymocyte globulin induction, all recipients took tacrolimus and steroids.

Trimming removed 0 bases at V and 3 bases at J, with 10 bases between. CDR3 size: 15 residues. The germline CDR1 and CDR2 sequences are SGHRS and YFSETQ. Details on this clone: Its specificity is not known.

Assay used: immunoSEQ multiplex PCR; TCRdb lists only in-frame clones, some missing. Among under 80,000 clones listed, over 80% were seen once. General study results and limits: Within allografts, high graft-versus-host to host-versus-graft clonal ratios were seen among patients with graft-donor T cell macrochimerism. Researchers found GvH clones in recipient marrow, and some showed up first in ileum or blood.

The specimen comprised PBMCs, sampled 98 days after intestinal transplantation. The receptor comes from a human patient who received an intestinal transplant, so some T cells may come from the graft donor. This chain uses TRBV5-1 with TRBJ1-3; D is unresolved. This CDR3 reads CASSLVGESGNTIYF. The CDR3 DNA sequence: TGCGCCAGCAGCTTGGTCGGGGAGAGTGGAAACACCATATATTTT. Filled out from reference TRBV5-1 and TRBJ1-3, the complete variable domain reads KAGVTQTPRYLIKTRGQQVTLSCSPISGHRSVSWYQQTPGQGLQFLFEYFSETQRNKGNFPGRFSGRQFSNSRSEMNVSTLELGDSALYLCASSLVGESGNTIYFGEGSWLTVV.